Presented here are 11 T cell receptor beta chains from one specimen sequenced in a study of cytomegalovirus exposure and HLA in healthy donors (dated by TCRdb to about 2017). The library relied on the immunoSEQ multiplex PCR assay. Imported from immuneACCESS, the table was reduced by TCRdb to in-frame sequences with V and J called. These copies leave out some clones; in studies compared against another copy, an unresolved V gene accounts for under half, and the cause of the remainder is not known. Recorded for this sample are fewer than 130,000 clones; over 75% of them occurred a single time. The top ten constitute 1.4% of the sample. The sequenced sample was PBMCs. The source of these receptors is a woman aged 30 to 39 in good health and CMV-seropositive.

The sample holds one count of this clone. The DNA of the CDR3 is TGTGCCAGCAGCTTGGGAGGGTTTGACTATGGCTACACCTTC. This gives the protein CASSLGGFDYGYTF. This chain links TRBV5-6 with TRBJ1-2; no clear D gene. Germline CDR1 SGHDT, CDR2 YYEEEE. CDR3 length equals 14 residues. Trimming removed 0 bases at V and 3 bases at J, with 9 bases between.

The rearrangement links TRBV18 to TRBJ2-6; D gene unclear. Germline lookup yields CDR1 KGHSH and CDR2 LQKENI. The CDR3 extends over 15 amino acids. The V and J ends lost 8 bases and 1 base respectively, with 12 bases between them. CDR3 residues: CASHARLSGANVLTF. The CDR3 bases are TGTGCCAGCCATGCCCGCCTATCTGGGGCCAACGTCCTGACTTTC.

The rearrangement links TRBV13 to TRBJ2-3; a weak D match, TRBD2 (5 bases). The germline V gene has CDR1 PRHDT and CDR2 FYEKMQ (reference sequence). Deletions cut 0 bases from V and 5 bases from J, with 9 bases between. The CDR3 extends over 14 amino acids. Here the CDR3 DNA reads TGTGCCAGCAGCTTAGGGCAGCGGAGAGATACGCAGTATTTT. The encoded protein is CASSLGQRRDTQYF.

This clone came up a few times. The CDR3, as DNA: TGCAGCGCTACGACTAGCGGGGCGGCCGGGGAGCTGTTTTTT. It is translated as CSATTSGAAGELFF. The chain carries TRBV29-1 and TRBJ2-2, with 11 bases fitting TRBD2. The V gene's germline CDR1 is SQVTM and CDR2 ANQGSEA. The trim removed 7 bases at V and 6 bases at J, leaving 7 bases unmatched. This CDR3 is 14 amino acids long.

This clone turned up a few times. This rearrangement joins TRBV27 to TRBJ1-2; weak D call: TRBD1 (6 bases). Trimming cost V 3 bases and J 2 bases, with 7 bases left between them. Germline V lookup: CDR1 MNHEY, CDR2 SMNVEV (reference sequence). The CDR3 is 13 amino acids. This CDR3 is CASSFGQNYGYTF. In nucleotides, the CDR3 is TGTGCCAGCAGTTTTGGACAGAACTATGGCTACACCTTC.

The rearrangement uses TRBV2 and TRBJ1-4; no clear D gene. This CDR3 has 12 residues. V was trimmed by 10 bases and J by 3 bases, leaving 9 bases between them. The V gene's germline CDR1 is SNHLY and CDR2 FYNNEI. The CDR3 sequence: CATRRSNEKLFF. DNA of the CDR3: TGTGCCACCCGGAGGTCTAATGAAAAACTGTTTTTT.

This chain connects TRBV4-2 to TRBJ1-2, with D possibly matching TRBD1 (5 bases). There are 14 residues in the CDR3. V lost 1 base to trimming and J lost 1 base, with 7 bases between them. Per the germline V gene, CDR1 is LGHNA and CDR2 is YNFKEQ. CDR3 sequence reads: CASSQADSNYGYTF. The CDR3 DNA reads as TGTGCCAGCAGCCAAGCAGACAGTAACTATGGCTACACCTTC.

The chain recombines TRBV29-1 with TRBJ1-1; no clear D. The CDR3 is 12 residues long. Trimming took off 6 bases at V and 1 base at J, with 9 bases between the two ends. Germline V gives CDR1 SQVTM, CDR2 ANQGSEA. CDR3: CSVGKWNTEAFF. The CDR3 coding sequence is TGCAGCGTCGGGAAATGGAACACTGAAGCTTTCTTT.

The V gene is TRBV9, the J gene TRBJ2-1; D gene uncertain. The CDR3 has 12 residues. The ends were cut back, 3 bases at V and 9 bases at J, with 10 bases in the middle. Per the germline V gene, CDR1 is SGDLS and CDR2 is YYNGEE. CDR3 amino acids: CASSALTGEQFF. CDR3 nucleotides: TGTGCCAGCAGCGCCCTTACGGGTGAGCAGTTCTTC.

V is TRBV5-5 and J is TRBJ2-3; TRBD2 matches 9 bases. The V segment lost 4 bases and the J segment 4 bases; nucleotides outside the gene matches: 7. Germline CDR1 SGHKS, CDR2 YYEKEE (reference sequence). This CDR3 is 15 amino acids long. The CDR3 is CASSILGGGADTQYF. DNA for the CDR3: TGTGCCAGCAGCATCCTAGGCGGGGGGGCAGATACGCAGTATTTT.

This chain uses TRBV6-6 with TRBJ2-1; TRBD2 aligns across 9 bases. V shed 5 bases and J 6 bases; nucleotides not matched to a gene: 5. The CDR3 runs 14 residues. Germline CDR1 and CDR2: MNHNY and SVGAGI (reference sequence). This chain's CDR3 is CASSGLAIINEQFF. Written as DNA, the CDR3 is TGTGCCAGCAGTGGACTAGCGATCATCAATGAGCAGTTCTTC.